The next 3 T cell receptor beta chains were all read from a single sample in a study of blood T cell repertoires in COVID-19. Assay used: immunoSEQ multiplex PCR; TCRdb lists only in-frame clones, some missing. The sample shows hundreds of thousands of clones, approximately 92% of them seen only once. Input material: PBMCs or T cells enriched from blood (not recorded which). Every receptor here comes from a man younger than 30 who had recovered from COVID-19.

The V and J genes are TRBV6-2 or TRBV6-3 and TRBJ2-3; 9 bases line up with TRBD2. The germline CDR1 and CDR2 sequences are MNHEY and SVGEGT. This CDR3 region has 16 residues. V dropped 2 bases and J dropped 3; count of bases not matched to a gene: 6. CDR3 DNA: TGTGCCAGCAGTTACCCGCTAGCGGGGCATACAGATACGCAGTATTTT. It yields the protein CASSYPLAGHTDTQYF.

This clone appeared a single time. The chain links TRBV7-8 to TRBJ2-2, with 8 nucleotides matching TRBD1. The trim removed 3 bases at V and 5 bases at J, leaving 5 bases unmatched. This CDR3 has 15 amino acids. Germline assignment: CDR1 SGHVS and CDR2 FQNEAQ. CDR3 sequence: CASSFGRTGTGELFF. The CDR3 nucleotides are TGTGCCAGCAGCTTTGGTCGGACAGGGACCGGGGAGCTGTTTTTT.

V is TRBV5-4 and J is TRBJ2-3; TRBD2 is a possible D gene (5 bases). Germline V gene sequence: CDR1 SGHNT, CDR2 YYREEE (reference sequence). This CDR3 contains 12 residues. V shed 2 bases and J shed 4 bases, with 5 bases lying between them. The CDR3 here is CASSLAADTQYF. In nucleotides, the CDR3 is TGTGCCAGCAGCTTAGCGGCAGATACGCAGTATTTT.